The 18 T cell receptor beta chains below all came from one sample that was sequenced in a study of T-cell memory formation after mild COVID-19. MiXCR was run by TCRdb on the 5' RACE reads, yielding one entry per CDR3 protein. The sample carries 29,000 or so distinct CDR3 sequences, more than 15% recorded once. The specimen sequenced was PBMCs or a T cell subset sorted from them (not recorded which). The origin of the receptors is an adult who had mild COVID-19 (a few samples of this study predate the infection). Cell type and time point are not known.

In its sample, this clonotype was seen many times. The chain links TRBV29-1 to TRBJ2-5; 8 nucleotides agree with TRBD1. The V segment lost 5 bases and the J segment 4 bases; nucleotides outside the gene matches: 15. This CDR3 region has 16 residues. Germline values: CDR1 SQVTM, CDR2 ANQGSEA. CDR3 sequence: CSVSRYTGGRAETQYF. CDR3 DNA: TGCAGCGTTTCTCGCTATACAGGGGGAAGGGCAGAGACCCAGTACTTC.

There are many counts of this clonotype. The J gene is TRBJ2-7, the V gene TRBV7-9, with D perhaps TRBD1 (6 bases). CDR1 is SEHNR, CDR2 FQNEAQ, per germline (reference sequence). V lost 5 bases to trimming and J lost 2 bases, with 13 bases between them. The CDR3 contains 14 residues. The CDR3 loop is CASSPGTPTYEQYF. CDR3 coding DNA: TGTGCCAGCAGCCCCGGGACACCTACCTACGAGCAGTACTTC.

This clonotype was recorded many times. The V and J genes are TRBV20-1 and TRBJ2-5, with TRBD2 matching over 8 bases. This CDR3 is built from 16 residues. With V trimmed by 6 bases and J by 4 bases, 16 bases remained unmatched. Germline loops: CDR1 DFQATT, CDR2 SNEGSKA (reference sequence). For the CDR3, the DNA is TGCAGTGCCCCCCCAGTTGGAGCGGGAGTTGGAGAGACCCAGTACTTC. Translating gives CSAPPVGAGVGETQYF.

This clonotype occurred many times. CDR3 protein: CASSRRGSGGPGDTQYF. The CDR3 nucleotides read TGTGCCAGCAGCCGGAGAGGTAGCGGGGGGCCGGGAGATACGCAGTATTTT. The chain carries TRBV5-6 and TRBJ2-3; TRBD2 matches at 10 bases. With V trimmed by 4 bases and J by 5 bases, 13 bases remained unmatched. In germline, CDR1 is SGHDT, CDR2 YYEEEE. The CDR3 length is 17 residues.

This clonotype was seen repeatedly, ten times or more. The chain joins TRBV19 to TRBJ2-6, with TRBD1 as a possible D gene (7 bases). V lost 2 bases and J 0 bases, leaving 11 bases between the germline ends. The CDR3 totals 17 residues. The germline CDR1 and CDR2 sequences are LNHDA and SQIVND (reference sequence). The CDR3 is CASSIRGDSSGANVLTF. DNA for the CDR3: TGTGCCAGTAGTATAAGGGGGGACAGCTCTGGGGCCAACGTCCTGACTTTC.

This clonotype was seen a handful of times. V gene TRBV20-1 combines with J gene TRBJ2-2; TRBD1 matches at 9 bases. Germline V gives CDR1 DFQATT, CDR2 SNEGSKA (reference sequence). The CDR3 is made up of 14 amino acids. V gave up 6 bases and J gave up 7 bases; unmatched junction bases: 9. CDR3 DNA: TGCAGTGCCCTCGGACAGGGGCACAACGGGGAGCTGTTTTTT. Translation: CSALGQGHNGELFF.

This clonotype was observed at least ten times. The chain combines TRBV5-1 with TRBJ2-3; the D call may be TRBD1 or TRBD2 (5 bases each). The CDR3 has 18 residues. The V end was cut by 1 base, the J end by 0 bases, with 18 bases between. Germline V gene lookup returns CDR1 SGHRS and CDR2 YFSETQ. CDR3 nucleotide sequence: TGCGCCAGCAGCTTGCTTCCGGGACGGAGGATAAGCACAGATACGCAGTATTTT. Translating it yields CASSLLPGRRISTDTQYF.

The table lists this clonotype with many counts. The chain couples TRBV6-2 or TRBV6-3 to TRBJ1-5; weak D call: TRBD1 (5 bases). The CDR3 covers 15 residues. V was cut by 5 bases and J by 1 base, with 12 bases left in between. Germline CDR1 and CDR2: MNHEY and SVGEGT. CDR3 sequence: CASSVVGLSNQPQHF. The CDR3 DNA follows: TGTGCCAGCAGTGTGGTGGGGCTGAGCAATCAGCCCCAGCATTTT.

This clonotype was detected a few times. J is TRBJ1-1 and V is TRBV18; D is unclear. The V and J ends lost 6 bases and 1 base respectively, with 9 bases between them. This CDR3 spans 13 amino acids. In germline, CDR1 is KGHSH, CDR2 LQKENI. The CDR3 coding sequence is TGTGCCAGCTCCTATGGATCGAACACTGAAGCTTTCTTT. Residues: CASSYGSNTEAFF.

This clonotype was detected ten times or more. V gene TRBV6-5 combines with J gene TRBJ2-3; no reliable D call. Germline-derived CDR1 and CDR2 are MNHEY and SVGAGI. The V gene lost 8 bases and the J gene lost 10 bases, with 16 bases spanning the gap. The CDR3 runs to 12 residues. CDR3 sequence reads: CASGTNTKAQYF. In DNA form, the CDR3 reads TGTGCCAGCGGAACGAACACGAAGGCGCAGTATTTT.

This clonotype was found many times. The genes are TRBV9 and TRBJ1-1, with D possibly matching TRBD1 (6 bases). The CDR3 covers 17 residues. CDR1 and CDR2 from the germline V gene are SGDLS and YYNGEE. The ends were cut back, 3 bases at V and 4 bases at J, with 22 bases in the middle. CDR3 DNA: TGTGCCAGCAGCGAGGGGATCGTTGGGGGCGTGACCACTGAAGCTTTCTTT. It is translated as CASSEGIVGGVTTEAFF.

This clonotype was seen at least ten times. The chain combines TRBV29-1 with TRBJ2-5; D remains unclear. This CDR3 has 11 amino acids. Germline lookup yields CDR1 SQVTM and CDR2 ANQGSEA. V shed 1 base and J shed 5 bases, with 5 bases lying between them. CDR3 in DNA: TGCAGCGTTGAAGTGTTTGAGACCCAGTACTTC. It is translated as CSVEVFETQYF.

By frequency in the sample, this clonotype is medium-sized. CDR3 residues: CASSTRDQGKMNTEAFF. CDR3 in DNA: TGTGCCAGCAGCACTAGGGATCAGGGAAAAATGAACACTGAAGCTTTCTTT. V usage is TRBV7-3 and J usage is TRBJ1-1; tentatively, D is TRBD1 (5 bases). The V gene's germline CDR1 is SGHTA and CDR2 FQGTGA. Deletions cut 5 bases from V and 0 bases from J, with 19 bases between. The CDR3 contains 17 residues.

This clonotype was seen ten or more times. The rearrangement uses TRBV6-2 or TRBV6-3 and TRBJ1-1, with 9 bases identical to TRBD1. In germline, CDR1 is MNHEY, CDR2 SVGEGT. The CDR3 is 14 residues long. V lost 6 bases to trimming and J lost 1 base; unmatched junction nucleotides: 3. CDR3 in DNA: TGTGCCAGCAGGACGACAGGGGGGAACACTGAAGCTTTCTTT. This sequence encodes CASRTTGGNTEAFF.

The chain recombines TRBV10-3 with TRBJ2-1, with 7 bases that match TRBD1. The CDR3 length is 17 residues. Germline CDR1 reads ENHRY; CDR2 reads SYGVKD. The V gene end was trimmed by 0 bases and the J gene end by 7 bases; junction bases not matched to a gene: 12. Here the CDR3 reads CAISESFTGEETNEQFF. CDR3 coding DNA: TGTGCCATCAGTGAGTCTTTTACAGGGGAAGAGACAAATGAGCAGTTCTTC.

The chain recombines TRBV29-1 with TRBJ1-2; D remains unclear. Germline CDR1 and CDR2: SQVTM and ANQGSEA. V lost 8 bases and J lost 7, with 17 bases in between. The CDR3 has 12 residues. CDR3 loop: CSFLRVWGGYTF. CDR3 nucleotide sequence: TGCAGCTTCCTTCGTGTTTGGGGTGGCTACACCTTC. Full variable domain (remainder filled in from reference TRBV29-1 and TRBJ1-2): SAVISQKPSRDICQRGTSLTIQCQVDSQVTMMFWYRQQPGQSLTLIATANQGSEATYESGFVIDKFPISRPNLTFSTLTVSNMSPEDSSIYLCSFLRVWGGYTFGSGTRLTVV.

This clonotype is medium-sized (0.01 to 0.1%) in the sample. The chain uses TRBV7-6 and TRBJ2-7; the D call may be TRBD1 or TRBD2 (5 bases each). There are 15 residues in the CDR3. Trimming pared 5 bases from V and 0 bases from J, leaving 14 bases between. The germline CDR1 and CDR2 sequences are SGHVS and FNYEAQ. In DNA form, the CDR3 reads TGTGCCAGCAGCCTAGGGGACGGTCACTCCTACGAGCAGTACTTC. This sequence encodes CASSLGDGHSYEQYF.

In its sample, this clonotype was seen once. The chain joins TRBV20-1 to TRBJ2-3; 9 bases line up with TRBD2. In germline, CDR1 is DFQATT, CDR2 SNEGSKA (reference sequence). The CDR3 length is 15 residues. Trimming removed 4 bases from V and 4 bases from J; junction bases left unmatched: 9. In DNA, the CDR3 is TGCAGTGCTAAAATGGGCGGGGGGGCATCAGATACGCAGTATTTT. Translation: CSAKMGGGASDTQYF.